The 28 T cell receptor beta chains listed next were all sequenced from one sample in a study of cytomegalovirus exposure and HLA in healthy donors. PCR primers comprised 60 Vbeta and 13 Jbeta primers. Data came from immunoSEQ multiplex PCR; TCRdb stores just in-frame clones and leaves some out. The sample lists some 90,000 clones, roughly 70% occurring once. The sample was PBMCs. Receptor source: a man aged 45-60 years in good health and CMV-seronegative.

The V call is TRBV6-5, the J call TRBJ1-5; tentatively, D is TRBD1 (6 bases). Germline loops: CDR1 MNHEY, CDR2 SVGAGI. Trimming took 5 bases from V and 3 from J, leaving 11 bases between them. This CDR3 comprises 14 residues. CDR3 amino acids: CASSPDRINQPQHF. CDR3 DNA sequence: TGTGCCAGCAGTCCTGACAGGATCAATCAGCCCCAGCATTTT.

The rearrangement joins TRBV29-1 to TRBJ2-7; TRBD1 is a possible D gene (5 bases). This CDR3 has 11 residues. Per germline, CDR1 SQVTM and CDR2 ANQGSEA. V shed 5 bases and J shed 4 bases, with 9 bases lying between them. The CDR3: CSVTRGYEQYF. The DNA for the CDR3 is TGCAGCGTTACAAGGGGATACGAGCAGTACTTC.

The CDR3 protein is CASSDRATDTQYF. For the CDR3, the DNA is TGCGCCAGCAGCGATCGAGCTACAGATACGCAGTATTTT. The chain combines TRBV5-1 with TRBJ2-3; D unresolved. CDR1 and CDR2 from the germline V gene are SGHRS and YFSETQ. The CDR3 loop spans 13 amino acids. V was shortened by 4 bases and J by 3 bases, with 9 bases between the two germline ends.

On this clone itself: At one end, the junction sequence differs from germline, possibly due to a read error. This specimen includes other DNA sequences encoding the same CDR3. The rearrangement joins TRBV13 to TRBJ2-2, with 8 bases matching TRBD2. This CDR3 is built from 15 residues. Germline V CDR1 and CDR2: PRHDT, FYEKMQ (reference sequence). The CDR3 region has the DNA TGTGCCAGCAGCTTCGGGGGGGCCGGAACCGGGGAGTTGTTTTTT. This codes for CASSFGGAGTGELFF.

V gene TRBV5-1 combines with J gene TRBJ1-2; TRBD1 aligns across 9 bases. Germline trimming cut 4 bases from V and 0 bases from J; bases unmatched to any gene: 7. Germline values: CDR1 SGHRS, CDR2 YFSETQ. The CDR3 consists of 16 residues. Here the CDR3 DNA reads TGCGCCAGCAGCCAACTGGACAGGGGAGCTAACTATGGCTACACCTTC. It translates to CASSQLDRGANYGYTF. The variable domain in full, with the rest retrieved from reference TRBV5-1 and TRBJ1-2, is KAGVTQTPRYLIKTRGQQVTLSCSPISGHRSVSWYQQTPGQGLQFLFEYFSETQRNKGNFPGRFSGRQFSNSRSEMNVSTLELGDSALYLCASSQLDRGANYGYTFGSGTRLTVV.

The chain links TRBV6-5 to TRBJ1-4, with TRBD1 identical over 11 bases. Germline trimming cut 6 bases from V and 6 bases from J; bases unmatched to any gene: 3. Germline loops: CDR1 MNHEY, CDR2 SVGAGI. The CDR3 consists of 14 residues. The CDR3, as DNA: TGTGCCAGCAGCAGGACAGGGGGCCATGAAAAACTGTTTTTT. It translates to CASSRTGGHEKLFF.

V usage is TRBV5-4 and J usage is TRBJ2-7, with TRBD1 identical over 9 bases. In germline, CDR1 is SGHNT, CDR2 YYREEE (reference sequence). The CDR3 is made up of 14 amino acids. With V trimmed by 5 bases and J by 0 bases, 3 bases remained unmatched. CDR3 DNA sequence: TGTGCCAGCAGTCCGGACAGGGGCTCCTACGAGCAGTACTTC. Amino acid sequence: CASSPDRGSYEQYF.

The chain recombines TRBV27 with TRBJ2-2; TRBD2 agrees at 10 bases. The trim removed 6 bases at V and 5 bases at J, leaving 9 bases unmatched. The CDR3 covers 16 residues. Germline-derived CDR1 and CDR2 are MNHEY and SMNVEV (reference sequence). Written as DNA, the CDR3 is TGTGCCAGCAGACCACCCAGCGGGGGGGGTACCGGGGAGCTGTTTTTT. Translated, it gives CASRPPSGGGTGELFF.

The CDR3 loop is CASSQDTSASGSTDTQYF. The CDR3 DNA reads as TGCGCCAGCAGCCAAGATACGAGTGCTAGCGGGAGTACAGATACGCAGTATTTT. V usage is TRBV4-1 and J usage is TRBJ2-3, with 10 positions matching TRBD2. Unmatched junction bases numbered 9, after V lost 0 bases and J lost 3 bases. Germline-derived CDR1 and CDR2 are MGHRA and YSYEKL. This CDR3 has 18 residues.

The V and J genes are TRBV6-1 and TRBJ2-7; the D gene is possibly TRBD1 (6 bases). Germline V gene sequence: CDR1 MNHNS, CDR2 SASEGT. The V gene lost 2 bases and the J gene lost 4 bases, with 18 bases spanning the gap. The CDR3 runs 16 residues. The chain's CDR3 is CASSERWPGVGYEQYF. In DNA, the CDR3 is TGTGCCAGCAGTGAACGGTGGCCAGGGGTAGGGTACGAGCAGTACTTC.

The chain is built from TRBV30 and TRBJ1-2; D might be TRBD1 (5 bases). V was pared by 1 base and J by 4 bases, with 10 bases between. The CDR3 length is 13 residues. Germline CDR1 reads GTSNPN; CDR2 reads SVGIG (reference sequence). This chain's CDR3 is CAWSGTPGYGYTF. The DNA for the CDR3 is TGTGCCTGGAGTGGGACACCGGGCTATGGCTACACCTTC.

The V call is TRBV4-1, the J call TRBJ1-1; D is possibly TRBD1 (5 bases). The germline V and J ends were trimmed by 6 bases and 11 bases, with 22 bases remaining between them. Per germline, CDR1 MGHRA and CDR2 YSYEKL. CDR3 length: 14 residues. The CDR3, as DNA: TGCGCCAGCAGAAACGTCGGGGGGATACACTGGGCTTTCTTT. This translates into CASRNVGGIHWAFF.

J is TRBJ2-3 and V is TRBV7-9; 8 nucleotides line up with TRBD2. V gave up 7 bases and J gave up 4 bases; unmatched junction bases: 7. The length of the CDR3 is 14 residues. Germline assignment: CDR1 SEHNR and CDR2 FQNEAQ (reference sequence). The CDR3 protein is CASMGGAGADTQYF. The CDR3 DNA follows: TGTGCCAGCATGGGGGGAGCGGGGGCAGATACGCAGTATTTT.

The J gene is TRBJ2-2, the V gene TRBV6-5; 7 nucleotides match TRBD2. CDR3 length: 15 residues. Germline V CDR1 and CDR2: MNHEY, SVGAGI. After removal of 6 bases from V and 4 bases from J, the junction contained 8 bases not matched to a gene. This chain's CDR3 is CASRTRRERTGELFF. The CDR3 region has the DNA TGTGCCAGCAGGACTCGGCGGGAGCGCACCGGGGAGCTGTTTTTT.

The chain uses TRBV19 and TRBJ2-3, with TRBD2 identical over 13 bases. Trimming removed 4 bases from V and 3 bases from J; junction bases left unmatched: 4. The germline V gene encodes CDR1 LNHDA and CDR2 SQIVND (reference sequence). The CDR3 spans 16 residues. The CDR3 coding sequence is TGTGCCAGTAGTAGGGGACTAGCGGGAATTACAGATACGCAGTATTTT. Encoded protein: CASSRGLAGITDTQYF.

The chain combines TRBV30 with TRBJ1-1; D gene unclear. CDR1 is GTSNPN and CDR2 is SVGIG in the germline V gene (reference sequence). The CDR3 spans 13 residues. Trimming left V 0 bases short and J 1 base short, with 6 bases between. In DNA form, the CDR3 reads TGTGCCTGGAGTGTACCACAGAACACTGAAGCTTTCTTT. This gives the protein CAWSVPQNTEAFF.

This clone occurred a few times. The DNA of the CDR3 is TGTGCCAGCAGCGCGGGGCGGAACACTGAAGCTTTCTTT. It translates to CASSAGRNTEAFF. This rearrangement joins TRBV2 to TRBJ1-1, with TRBD1 as a possible D gene (5 bases). Trimming cost V 6 bases and J 1 base, with 9 bases left between them. Germline V lookup: CDR1 SNHLY, CDR2 FYNNEI. This CDR3 contains 13 residues.

The chain employs TRBV15 and TRBJ2-3; D is undetermined. There are 16 residues in the CDR3. The ends were cut back, 4 bases at V and 2 bases at J, with 16 bases in the middle. CDR1 is LNHNV, CDR2 YYDKDF, per germline (reference sequence). CDR3 loop: CATSNPAVGNTDTQYF. In nucleotides, the CDR3 is TGTGCCACCAGCAACCCCGCGGTCGGAAACACAGATACGCAGTATTTT.

This chain connects TRBV9 to TRBJ2-7, with D possibly TRBD1 on 5 matching bases. The CDR3 covers 14 residues. Between the trimmed V and J ends, which lost 0 bases and 6 bases, there was a span of 13 bases. CDR1 SGDLS and CDR2 YYNGEE come from the germline V gene. The CDR3 sequence: CASSVDGAFSEQYF. The CDR3 bases are TGTGCCAGCAGCGTAGATGGGGCTTTCTCCGAGCAGTACTTC.

V gene TRBV5-6 combines with J gene TRBJ2-5; TRBD1 is a possible D gene (5 bases). The germline V and J ends were trimmed by 1 base and 4 bases, with 11 bases remaining between them. The CDR3 contains 14 residues. Germline V gives CDR1 SGHDT, CDR2 YYEEEE. The CDR3 protein is CASSLPAGRETQYF. In DNA form, the CDR3 reads TGTGCCAGCAGCTTGCCGGCAGGGCGAGAGACCCAGTACTTC.

The J gene is TRBJ2-6, the V gene TRBV7-3; the D gene is possibly TRBD2 (7 bases). This CDR3 contains 17 residues. Germline CDR1 and CDR2: SGHTA and FQGTGA. The germline V and J ends were trimmed by 5 bases and 0 bases, with 14 bases remaining between them. CDR3 sequence: CASSGGRGASGANVLTF. CDR3 DNA: TGTGCCAGCAGCGGGGGGAGGGGGGCCTCTGGGGCCAACGTCCTGACTTTC.

The V and J genes are TRBV6-6 and TRBJ1-2; tentative D call: TRBD1 (5 bases). V was cut by 5 bases and J by 3 bases, with 13 bases left in between. Germline V gives CDR1 MNHNY, CDR2 SVGAGI (reference sequence). The CDR3 length is 14 residues. CDR3 nucleotide sequence: TGTGCCAGCAGTGCCCCGGGGGGGGACTATGGCTACACCTTC. It codes for CASSAPGGDYGYTF.

V is TRBV10-3 and J is TRBJ2-3; D possibly corresponds to TRBD1 (6 bases). The V gene's germline CDR1 is ENHRY and CDR2 SYGVKD. The CDR3 extends over 15 amino acids. Deletions cut 2 bases from V and 7 bases from J, with 16 bases between. CDR3 protein: CAISEADSSLNTQYF. CDR3 nucleotide sequence: TGTGCCATCAGTGAGGCGGACAGCTCGTTGAATACGCAGTATTTT.

The V gene is TRBV5-1, the J gene TRBJ2-7, with 8 bases matching TRBD1. V trimming: 2 bases; J trimming: 5 bases; junction bases outside the gene matches: 3. Per the germline V gene, CDR1 is SGHRS and CDR2 is YFSETQ. The CDR3 contains 13 residues. CDR3 nucleotides: TGCGCCAGCAGCTTCGCAGGGGGCGACGAGCAGTACTTC. Translating gives CASSFAGGDEQYF.

The chain joins TRBV27 to TRBJ2-1; 8 nucleotides agree with TRBD1. After removal of 5 bases from V and 10 bases from J, the junction contained 10 bases not matched to a gene. Germline values: CDR1 MNHEY, CDR2 SMNVEV (reference sequence). The CDR3 has 14 amino acids. The CDR3 region is CASSTGQGRGEQFF. CDR3 nucleotides: TGTGCCAGCAGTACCGGACAGGGTCGAGGGGAGCAGTTCTTC.

Note on this clone: This same CDR3 is encoded by further DNA sequences in the sample. This chain connects TRBV5-1 to TRBJ2-5; D perhaps matches TRBD2 (5 bases). Trimming stripped 1 base from V and 4 bases from J, with 8 bases between. The germline gives CDR1 SGHRS, CDR2 YFSETQ. CDR3 length: 13 residues. The CDR3 sequence is CASSLSGGETQYF. The DNA of the CDR3 is TGCGCCAGCAGCTTGTCCGGAGGAGAGACCCAGTACTTC.

This chain links TRBV28 with TRBJ2-7, with 10 bases identical to TRBD2. Germline CDR1 MDHEN, CDR2 SYDVKM. J was trimmed by 4 bases and V by 1 base; bases with no gene match: 10. The CDR3 consists of 17 residues. DNA for the CDR3: TGTGCCAGCAGTTTATCCTTTAAGCGGGAGGGCCAGTACGAGCAGTACTTC. Translated: CASSLSFKREGQYEQYF.

The V call is TRBV5-1, the J call TRBJ2-3; TRBD2 aligns across 7 bases. Germline values: CDR1 SGHRS, CDR2 YFSETQ. J lost 4 bases, V lost 0 bases, and 8 bases had no gene match. CDR3 length: 16 residues. CDR3 nucleotides: TGCGCCAGCAGCTTGGCAGCGGGGAATCCGGCAGATACGCAGTATTTT. It codes for CASSLAAGNPADTQYF.